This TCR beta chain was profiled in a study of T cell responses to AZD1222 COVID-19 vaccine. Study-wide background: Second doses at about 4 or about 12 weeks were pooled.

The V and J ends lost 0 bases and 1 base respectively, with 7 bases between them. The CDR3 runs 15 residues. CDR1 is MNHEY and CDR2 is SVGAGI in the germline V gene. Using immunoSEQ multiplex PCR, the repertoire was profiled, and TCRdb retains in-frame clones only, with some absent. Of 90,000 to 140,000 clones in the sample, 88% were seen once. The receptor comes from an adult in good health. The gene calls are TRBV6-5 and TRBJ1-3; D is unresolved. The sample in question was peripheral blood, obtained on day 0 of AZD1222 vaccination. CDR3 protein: CASSYSEGSGNTIYF. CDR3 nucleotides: TGTGCCAGCAGTTACTCCGAGGGTTCTGGAAACACCATATATTTT.